This T cell receptor beta chain was captured in a study of OX40 agonist ivuxolimab in advanced cancers. Overall study: There were three patients with partial responses, one having hepatocellular carcinoma and two cutaneous melanoma.

The CDR3 extends over 14 amino acids. CDR1 and CDR2 (germline): LNHNV, YYDKDF (reference sequence). The V end was cut by 1 base, the J end by 1 base, with 8 bases between. Profiled with immunoSEQ multiplex PCR; TCRdb holds only in-frame clones, not every one. The sample lists some 60,000 clones, around 90% occurring once. The V gene is TRBV15, the J gene TRBJ2-7, with D unresolved. Sequencing used CD4+ or CD8+ T cells sorted from blood, obtained in a trial of the OX40 agonist ivuxolimab. The receptor was isolated from an adult with an advanced solid tumor such as melanoma, head and neck, liver or kidney cancer. The DNA of the CDR3 is TGTGCCACCAGCAGAGTCAGCAGGTCCTACGAGCAGTACTTC. As protein: CATSRVSRSYEQYF. The full variable domain, rest sourced from reference TRBV15 and TRBJ2-7, is DAMVIQNPRYQVTQFGKPVTLSCSQTLNHNVMYWYQQKSSQAPKLLFHYYDKDFNNEADTPDNFQSRRPNTSFCFLDIRSPGLGDTAMYLCATSRVSRSYEQYFGPGTRLTVT.